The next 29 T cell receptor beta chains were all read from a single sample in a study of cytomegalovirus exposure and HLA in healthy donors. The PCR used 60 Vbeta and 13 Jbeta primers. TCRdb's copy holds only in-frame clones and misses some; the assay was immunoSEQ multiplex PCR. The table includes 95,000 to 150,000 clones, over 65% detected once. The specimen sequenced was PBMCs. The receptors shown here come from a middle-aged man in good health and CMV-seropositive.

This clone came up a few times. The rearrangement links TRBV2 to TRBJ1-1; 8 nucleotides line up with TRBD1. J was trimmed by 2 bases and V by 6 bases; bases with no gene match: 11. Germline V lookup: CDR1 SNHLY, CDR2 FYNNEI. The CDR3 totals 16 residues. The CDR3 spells CASRKKGQEVNTEAFF. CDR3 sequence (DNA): TGTGCCAGCAGGAAGAAGGGACAGGAGGTAAACACTGAAGCTTTCTTT.

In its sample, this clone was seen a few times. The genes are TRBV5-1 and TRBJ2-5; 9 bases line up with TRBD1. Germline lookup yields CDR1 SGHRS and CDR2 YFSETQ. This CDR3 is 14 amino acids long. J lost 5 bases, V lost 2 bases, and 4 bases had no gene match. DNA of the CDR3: TGCGCCAGCAGCTTCTACAGGGGGCAGGAGACCCAGTACTTC. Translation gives CASSFYRGQETQYF.

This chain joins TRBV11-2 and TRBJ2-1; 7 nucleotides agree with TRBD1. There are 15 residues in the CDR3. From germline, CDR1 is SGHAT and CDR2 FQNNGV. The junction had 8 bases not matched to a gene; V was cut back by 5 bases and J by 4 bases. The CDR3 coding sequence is TGTGCCAGCAGCGTCAGACAGGGCGAGTACAATGAGCAGTTCTTC. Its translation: CASSVRQGEYNEQFF.

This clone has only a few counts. CDR3 sequence (DNA): TGTGCCAGCAGTTTATCGGGGGCCTCGCAGTATTTT. Amino acids: CASSLSGASQYF. This chain connects TRBV27 to TRBJ2-3; a possible D gene is TRBD1 (6 bases). The CDR3 contains 12 residues. Germline V lookup: CDR1 MNHEY, CDR2 SMNVEV (reference sequence). V gave up 0 bases and J gave up 10 bases, with 8 bases separating them.

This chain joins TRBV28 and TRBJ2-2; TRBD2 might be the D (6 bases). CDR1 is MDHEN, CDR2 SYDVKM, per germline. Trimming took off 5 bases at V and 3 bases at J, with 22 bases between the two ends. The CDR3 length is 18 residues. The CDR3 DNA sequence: TGTGCCAGCAGTCCTCTTTTTATTCGGGGGAGCGACACCGGGGAGCTGTTTTTT. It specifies CASSPLFIRGSDTGELFF.

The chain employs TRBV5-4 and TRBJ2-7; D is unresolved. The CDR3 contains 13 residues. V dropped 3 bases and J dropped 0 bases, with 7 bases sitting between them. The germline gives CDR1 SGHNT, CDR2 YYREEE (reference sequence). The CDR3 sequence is CASSWANSYEQYF. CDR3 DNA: TGTGCCAGCAGCTGGGCCAACTCCTACGAGCAGTACTTC. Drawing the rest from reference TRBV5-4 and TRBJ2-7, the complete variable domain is ETGVTQSPTHLIKTRGQQVTLRCSSQSGHNTVSWYQQALGQGPQFIFQYYREEENGRGNFPPRFSGLQFPNYSSELNVNALELDDSALYLCASSWANSYEQYFGPGTRLTVT.

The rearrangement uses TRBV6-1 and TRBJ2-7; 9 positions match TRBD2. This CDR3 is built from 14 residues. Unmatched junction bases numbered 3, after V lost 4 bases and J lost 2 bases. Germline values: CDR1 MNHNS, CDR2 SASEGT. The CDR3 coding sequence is TGTGCCAGCAGTGGGCGGGGGGGACCCTACGAGCAGTACTTC. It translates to CASSGRGGPYEQYF.

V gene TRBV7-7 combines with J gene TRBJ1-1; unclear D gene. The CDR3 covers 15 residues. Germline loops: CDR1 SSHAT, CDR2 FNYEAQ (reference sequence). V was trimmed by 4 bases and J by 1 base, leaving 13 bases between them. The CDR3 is CASSYDRVPNTEAFF. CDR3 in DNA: TGTGCCAGCAGCTACGACCGGGTCCCGAACACTGAAGCTTTCTTT.

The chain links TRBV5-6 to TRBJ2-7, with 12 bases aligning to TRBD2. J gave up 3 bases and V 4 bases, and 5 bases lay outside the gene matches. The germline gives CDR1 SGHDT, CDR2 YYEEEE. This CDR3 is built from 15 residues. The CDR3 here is CASSHGLAGRYEQYF. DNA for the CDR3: TGTGCCAGCAGCCATGGACTAGCGGGGCGCTACGAGCAGTACTTC. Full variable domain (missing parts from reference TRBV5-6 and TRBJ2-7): DAGVTQSPTHLIKTRGQQVTLRCSPKSGHDTVSWYQQALGQGPQFIFQYYEEEERQRGNFPDRFSGHQFPNYSSELNVNALLLGDSALYLCASSHGLAGRYEQYFGPGTRLTVT.

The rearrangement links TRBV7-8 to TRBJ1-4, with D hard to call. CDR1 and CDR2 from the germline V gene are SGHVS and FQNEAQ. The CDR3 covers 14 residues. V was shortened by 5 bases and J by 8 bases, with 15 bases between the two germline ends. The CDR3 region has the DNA TGTGCCAGCAGCCTCGGGGTGACTAGAGAAAAACTGTTTTTT. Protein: CASSLGVTREKLFF.

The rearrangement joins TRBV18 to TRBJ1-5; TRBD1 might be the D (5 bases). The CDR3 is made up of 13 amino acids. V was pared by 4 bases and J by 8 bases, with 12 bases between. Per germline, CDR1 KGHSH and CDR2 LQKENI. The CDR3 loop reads CASSQGTGEPQHF. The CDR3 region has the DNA TGTGCCAGCTCACAGGGGACGGGAGAGCCCCAGCATTTT.

CDR3 loop: CASSQLDTTYEQYF. The CDR3 nucleotides read TGTGCCAGCAGCCAGCTGGACACGACCTACGAGCAGTACTTC. The rearrangement uses TRBV6-1 and TRBJ2-7; D is perhaps TRBD1 (5 bases). In germline, CDR1 is MNHNS, CDR2 SASEGT. V dropped 6 bases and J dropped 2 bases, with 14 bases sitting between them. The CDR3 loop spans 14 amino acids.

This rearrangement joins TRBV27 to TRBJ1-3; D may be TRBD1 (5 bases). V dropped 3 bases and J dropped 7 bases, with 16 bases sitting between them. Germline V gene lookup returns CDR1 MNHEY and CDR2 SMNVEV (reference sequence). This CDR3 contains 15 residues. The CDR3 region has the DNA TGTGCCAGCAGTTTTTTAGGGGCCCAAGGGAACACCATATATTTT. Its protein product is CASSFLGAQGNTIYF.

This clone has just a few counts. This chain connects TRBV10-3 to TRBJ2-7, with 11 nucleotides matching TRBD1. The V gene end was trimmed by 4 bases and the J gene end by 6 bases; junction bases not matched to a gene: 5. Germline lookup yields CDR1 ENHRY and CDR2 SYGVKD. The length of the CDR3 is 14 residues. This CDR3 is CAISGDRGKVEQYF. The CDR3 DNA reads TGTGCCATCAGTGGGGACAGGGGGAAGGTCGAGCAGTACTTC.

The CDR3 spells CAISQRPSGQVATGELFF. Written as DNA, the CDR3 is TGTGCCATCAGTCAGAGGCCGTCCGGACAGGTCGCAACCGGGGAGCTGTTTTTT. This chain uses TRBV10-3 with TRBJ2-2; 7 nucleotides match TRBD1. V shed 5 bases, J shed 5 bases, and the junction held 17 bases outside the gene matches. The CDR3 is made up of 18 amino acids. Germline-derived CDR1 and CDR2 are ENHRY and SYGVKD.

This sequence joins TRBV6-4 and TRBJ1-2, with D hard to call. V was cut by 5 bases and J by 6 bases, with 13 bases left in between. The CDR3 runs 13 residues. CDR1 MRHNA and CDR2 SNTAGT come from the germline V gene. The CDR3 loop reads CASSRTGEDGYTF. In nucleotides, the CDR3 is TGTGCCAGCAGTCGGACCGGGGAGGATGGCTACACCTTC.

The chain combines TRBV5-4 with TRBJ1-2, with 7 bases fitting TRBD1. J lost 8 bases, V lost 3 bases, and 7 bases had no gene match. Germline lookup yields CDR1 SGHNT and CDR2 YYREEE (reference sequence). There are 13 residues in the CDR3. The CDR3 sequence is CASSSRDREGYTF. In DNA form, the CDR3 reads TGTGCCAGCAGCTCCCGGGACAGAGAAGGCTACACCTTC.

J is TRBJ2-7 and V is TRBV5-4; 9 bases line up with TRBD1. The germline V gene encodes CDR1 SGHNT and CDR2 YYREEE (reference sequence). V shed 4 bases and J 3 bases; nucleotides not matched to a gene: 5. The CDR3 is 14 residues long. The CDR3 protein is CASSDPGQGYEQYF. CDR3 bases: TGTGCCAGCAGCGACCCGGGACAGGGCTACGAGCAGTACTTC.

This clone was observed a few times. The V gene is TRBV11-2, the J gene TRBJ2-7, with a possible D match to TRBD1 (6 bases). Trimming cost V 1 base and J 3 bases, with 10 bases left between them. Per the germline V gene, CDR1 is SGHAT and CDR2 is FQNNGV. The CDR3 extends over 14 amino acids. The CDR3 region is CASSLAGADYEQYF. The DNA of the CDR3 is TGTGCCAGCAGCTTAGCAGGGGCCGACTACGAGCAGTACTTC. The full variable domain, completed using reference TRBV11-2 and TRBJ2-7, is EAGVAQSPRYKIIEKRQSVAFWCNPISGHATLYWYQQILGQGPKLLIQFQNNGVVDDSQLPKDRFSAERLKGVDSTLKIQPAKLEDSAVYLCASSLAGADYEQYFGPGTRLTVT.

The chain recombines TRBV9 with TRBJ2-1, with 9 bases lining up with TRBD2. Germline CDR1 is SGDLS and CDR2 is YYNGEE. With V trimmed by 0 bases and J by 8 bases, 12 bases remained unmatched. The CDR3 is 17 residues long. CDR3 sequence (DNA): TGTGCCAGCAGCGTAGCTGGTGGCGGGAGGGCCTTGGATGAGCAGTTCTTC. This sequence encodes CASSVAGGGRALDEQFF.

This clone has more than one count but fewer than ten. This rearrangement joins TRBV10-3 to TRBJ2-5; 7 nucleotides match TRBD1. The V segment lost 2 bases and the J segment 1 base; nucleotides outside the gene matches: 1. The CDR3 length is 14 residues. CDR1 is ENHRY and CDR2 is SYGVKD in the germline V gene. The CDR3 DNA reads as TGTGCCATCAGTGAGCGGACAGGCCAAGAGACCCAGTACTTC. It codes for CAISERTGQETQYF.

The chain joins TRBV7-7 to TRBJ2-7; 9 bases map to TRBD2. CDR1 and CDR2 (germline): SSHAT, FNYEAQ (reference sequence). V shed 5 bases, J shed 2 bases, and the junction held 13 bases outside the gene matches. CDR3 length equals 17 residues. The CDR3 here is CASSPVLGGGAPYEQYF. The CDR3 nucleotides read TGTGCCAGCAGCCCGGTTCTTGGCGGGGGGGCCCCCTACGAGCAGTACTTC.

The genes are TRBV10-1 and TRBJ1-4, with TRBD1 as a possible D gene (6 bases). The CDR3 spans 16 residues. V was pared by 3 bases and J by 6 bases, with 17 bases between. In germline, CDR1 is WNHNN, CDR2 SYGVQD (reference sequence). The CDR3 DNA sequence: TGCGCCAGCAGTGACCGAACAGGGAAAGCGGATGAAAAACTGTTTTTT. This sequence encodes CASSDRTGKADEKLFF.

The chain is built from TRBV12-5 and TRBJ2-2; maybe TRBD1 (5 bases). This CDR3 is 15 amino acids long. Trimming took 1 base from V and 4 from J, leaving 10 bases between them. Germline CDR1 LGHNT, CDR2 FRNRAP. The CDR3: CASGLEGPGTGELFF. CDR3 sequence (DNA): TGTGCTAGTGGTTTGGAGGGGCCAGGCACCGGGGAGCTGTTTTTT.

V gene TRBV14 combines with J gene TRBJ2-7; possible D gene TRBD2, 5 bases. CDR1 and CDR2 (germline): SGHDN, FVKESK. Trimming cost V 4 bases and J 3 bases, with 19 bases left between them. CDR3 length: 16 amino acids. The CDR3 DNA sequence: TGTGCCAGCAGCCCGGGAAGGCTACCGGAGGACTACGAGCAGTACTTC. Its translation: CASSPGRLPEDYEQYF.

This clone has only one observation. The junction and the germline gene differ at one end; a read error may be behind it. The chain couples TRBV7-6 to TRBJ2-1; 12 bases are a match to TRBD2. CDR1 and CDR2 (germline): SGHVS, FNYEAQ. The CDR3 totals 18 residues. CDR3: CASSLRASGRASHNEQFF. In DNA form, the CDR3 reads TGTGCCAGCAGCTTAAGGGCTAGCGGGAGGGCCTCCCACAATGAGCAGTTCTTC.

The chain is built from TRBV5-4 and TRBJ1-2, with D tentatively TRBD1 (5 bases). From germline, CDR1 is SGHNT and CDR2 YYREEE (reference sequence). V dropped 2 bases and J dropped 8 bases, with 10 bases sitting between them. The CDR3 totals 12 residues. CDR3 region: CASSLQAGGYTF. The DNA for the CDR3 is TGTGCCAGCAGCTTACAGGCTGGGGGCTACACCTTC.

The DNA of the CDR3 is TGTGCCTGGAGTGGCGAAAAGGGGCTCGTCTACGAGCAGTACTTC. This codes for CAWSGEKGLVYEQYF. This chain connects TRBV30 to TRBJ2-7; possible D gene TRBD1, 5 bases. Germline-derived CDR1 and CDR2 are GTSNPN and SVGIG (reference sequence). The CDR3 is made up of 15 amino acids. V lost 1 base, J lost 3 bases, and 16 bases lay in between.

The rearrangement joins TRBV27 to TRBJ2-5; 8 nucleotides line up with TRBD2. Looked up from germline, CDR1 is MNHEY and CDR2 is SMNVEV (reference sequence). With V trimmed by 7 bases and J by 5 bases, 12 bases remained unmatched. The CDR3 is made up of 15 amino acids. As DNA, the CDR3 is TGTGCCAGCATCACCTCCTGGGCTAGCGGGGAGACCCAGTACTTC. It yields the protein CASITSWASGETQYF.